Presented here are 25 T cell receptor beta chains from one specimen sequenced in a study of blood T cell repertoires in COVID-19. Only in-frame clones appear in the TCRdb table, and some are missing; sequencing was by immunoSEQ multiplex PCR. Here the sample spans 100,000 to 150,000 clones, 88% being singletons. Sequencing input: peripheral blood. The receptor set was obtained from a man in his 70s with active COVID-19.

This chain joins TRBV5-4 and TRBJ1-2, with 9 bases matching TRBD1. The CDR3 is 13 amino acids. Germline CDR1 is SGHNT and CDR2 is YYREEE (reference sequence). V dropped 3 bases and J dropped 8; count of bases not matched to a gene: 5. The CDR3, as DNA: TGTGCCAGCAGCTGGGACAGGGCCTTGGGCTACACCTTC. This translates into CASSWDRALGYTF.

This chain connects TRBV28 to TRBJ2-1; D possibly corresponds to TRBD2 (6 bases). Trimming cost V 3 bases and J 0 bases, with 9 bases left between them. CDR1 and CDR2 from the germline V gene are MDHEN and SYDVKM. This CDR3 contains 15 residues. CDR3 DNA sequence: TGTGCCAGCAGTTTGGGCGGGACCTCCTACAATGAGCAGTTCTTC. The encoded protein is CASSLGGTSYNEQFF.

The CDR3 is CASKWDRDFSGANVLTF. The DNA for the CDR3 is TGTGCCAGCAAGTGGGACAGAGATTTCTCTGGGGCCAACGTCCTGACTTTC. This sequence joins TRBV2 and TRBJ2-6, with 7 bases lining up with TRBD1. CDR1 and CDR2 (germline): SNHLY, FYNNEI. The CDR3 spans 17 residues. The ends lost 7 bases at V and 0 bases at J; junction bases unmatched: 9.

The rearrangement uses TRBV20-1 and TRBJ2-3; 9 nucleotides align to TRBD2. The CDR3 contains 14 residues. After removal of 3 bases from V and 2 bases from J, the junction contained 3 bases not matched to a gene. Germline assignment: CDR1 DFQATT and CDR2 SNEGSKA (reference sequence). The CDR3 sequence is CSASGGRATDTQYF. Here the CDR3 DNA reads TGCAGTGCTAGTGGCGGGAGGGCCACAGATACGCAGTATTTT.

This clone was seen just once. The sample carries other DNA sequences with the same CDR3. The chain couples TRBV9 to TRBJ2-1, with 11 positions matching TRBD2. The CDR3 contains 15 residues. CDR1 is SGDLS, CDR2 YYNGEE, per germline. Trimming cost V 0 bases and J 9 bases; bases outside gene matches: 5. CDR3 bases: TGTGCCAGCAGCGTAGGGCTAGCGGGAGGACGTGAGCAGTTCTTC. Protein sequence: CASSVGLAGGREQFF.

The chain employs TRBV4-1 and TRBJ1-5; 11 bases are shared with TRBD1. The V gene end was trimmed by 4 bases and the J gene end by 4 bases; junction bases not matched to a gene: 9. This CDR3 comprises 17 residues. CDR1 and CDR2 from the germline V gene are MGHRA and YSYEKL. CDR3 sequence: CASSRSPGQGGNQPQHF. CDR3 DNA sequence: TGCGCCAGCAGCCGATCTCCGGGACAGGGGGGGAATCAGCCCCAGCATTTT.

The CDR3 here is CASSLRLVAYEQYF. The CDR3 DNA is TGTGCCAGCAGTTTAAGGCTAGTTGCCTACGAGCAGTACTTC. The chain joins TRBV28 to TRBJ2-7; D is uncertain. CDR1 is MDHEN, CDR2 SYDVKM, per germline. The CDR3 has 14 residues. The V gene lost 2 bases and the J gene lost 2 bases, with 10 bases spanning the gap.

This sequence joins TRBV7-2 and TRBJ2-3; D gene unclear. The ends were cut back, 1 base at V and 12 bases at J, with 20 bases in the middle. The germline V gene encodes CDR1 SGHTA and CDR2 FQGNSA. The CDR3 runs 15 residues. CDR3 DNA sequence: TGTGCCAGCAGCTTAGGGCCTCCCCCAATCCCGCTTCAGTATTTT. It translates to CASSLGPPPIPLQYF.

V is TRBV5-1 and J is TRBJ1-3; 8 bases line up with TRBD1. V trimming: 1 base; J trimming: 0 bases; junction bases outside the gene matches: 3. Germline V CDR1 and CDR2: SGHRS, YFSETQ. The CDR3 is 16 residues long. CDR3 nucleotides: TGCGCCAGCAGCTTGATGGACAGGGCCTCTGGAAACACCATATATTTT. Residues: CASSLMDRASGNTIYF.

This chain joins TRBV5-6 and TRBJ2-7; a weak D match, TRBD1 (5 bases). V lost 0 bases and J lost 0, with 19 bases in between. CDR1 and CDR2 from the germline V gene are SGHDT and YYEEEE. This CDR3 has 18 residues. CDR3 nucleotide sequence: TGTGCCAGCAGCTTGGGGAGCAGGGCCCTACATTCCTCCTACGAGCAGTACTTC. Amino acids: CASSLGSRALHSSYEQYF.

The chain links TRBV5-6 to TRBJ2-4; the D is unclear. CDR3 length: 14 residues. Germline V gene lookup returns CDR1 SGHDT and CDR2 YYEEEE. Deletions cut 4 bases from V and 1 base from J, with 9 bases between. The CDR3 DNA follows: TGTGCCAGCAGCCTGGGCCGGGCCAAAAACATTCAGTACTTC. It encodes CASSLGRAKNIQYF.

The J gene is TRBJ2-3, the V gene TRBV30; 8 nucleotides agree with TRBD1. Germline lookup yields CDR1 GTSNPN and CDR2 SVGIG (reference sequence). This CDR3 region has 15 residues. Germline trimming cut 0 bases from V and 2 bases from J; bases unmatched to any gene: 4. CDR3 nucleotides: TGTGCCTGGAGTGTAACAGGGGGTTACACAGATACGCAGTATTTT. It specifies CAWSVTGGYTDTQYF.

The chain uses TRBV7-9 and TRBJ2-7; a possible D gene is TRBD2 (6 bases). V was clipped by 5 bases and J by 3 bases, with 17 bases between them. CDR1 is SEHNR, CDR2 FQNEAQ, per germline (reference sequence). CDR3 length equals 15 residues. DNA for the CDR3: TGTGCCAGCAGCCAGACCGGGAGCCTCGACTACGAGCAGTACTTC. It specifies CASSQTGSLDYEQYF.

V is TRBV28 and J is TRBJ2-7; possible D gene TRBD2, 7 bases. Germline values: CDR1 MDHEN, CDR2 SYDVKM. With 6 bases removed from V and 2 bases from J, the gap between germline ends came to 20 bases. The CDR3 runs to 16 residues. CDR3 loop: CASSPRGGGRPYEQYF. CDR3 in DNA: TGTGCCAGCAGCCCCAGAGGGGGGGGCAGACCCTACGAGCAGTACTTC.

The V and J genes are TRBV18 and TRBJ1-1, with TRBD1 as a possible D gene (5 bases). Trimming shortened V by 0 bases and J by 4 bases, and 15 bases separated the two germline ends. Germline V gene sequence: CDR1 KGHSH, CDR2 LQKENI. There are 16 residues in the CDR3. Here the CDR3 DNA reads TGTGCCAGCTCACCACCACTGGGGGGGATCGGCACTGAAGCTTTCTTT. Its protein is CASSPPLGGIGTEAFF.

This chain links TRBV29-1 with TRBJ2-3; 7 nucleotides align to TRBD2. This CDR3 region has 13 residues. V trimming: 3 bases; J trimming: 7 bases; junction bases outside the gene matches: 7. Germline CDR1 reads SQVTM; CDR2 reads ANQGSEA. Written as DNA, the CDR3 is TGCAGCGTTGATGTCCGGGGGGTGAATACGCAGTATTTT. Translating gives CSVDVRGVNTQYF.

CDR3 nucleotide sequence: TGTGCCAGCAGTGAGGAACAGGGGCGGCCTGGAAACACCATATATTTT. Translation gives CASSEEQGRPGNTIYF. The chain joins TRBV2 to TRBJ1-3; 7 bases are shared with TRBD1. CDR3 length: 16 amino acids. V lost 3 bases and J lost 2; bases outside the gene matches: 7. Per the germline V gene, CDR1 is SNHLY and CDR2 is FYNNEI.

The rearrangement uses TRBV5-4 and TRBJ1-3, with 8 bases that match TRBD1. The V and J ends lost 4 bases and 4 bases, in that order; junction bases with no gene match: 7. CDR3 length: 15 residues. Germline assignment: CDR1 SGHNT and CDR2 YYREEE (reference sequence). CDR3 in DNA: TGTGCCAGCAGCCTAAGGGACAGGCCGGGAAACACCATATATTTT. This sequence encodes CASSLRDRPGNTIYF.

This chain uses TRBV28 with TRBJ1-2; 9 bases map to TRBD1. V gave up 6 bases and J gave up 8 bases; unmatched junction bases: 7. Looked up from germline, CDR1 is MDHEN and CDR2 is SYDVKM. This CDR3 spans 13 amino acids. DNA of the CDR3: TGTGCCAGCAGGTCACAGGGGGCGCAAGGCTACACCTTC. Translation gives CASRSQGAQGYTF.

The chain joins TRBV28 to TRBJ1-2; 9 bases are a match to TRBD1. This CDR3 is built from 12 residues. Trimming removed 5 bases from V and 8 bases from J; junction bases left unmatched: 3. CDR1 is MDHEN and CDR2 is SYDVKM in the germline V gene. This chain's CDR3 is CASSPDRGGYTF. CDR3 nucleotides: TGTGCCAGCAGTCCGGACAGGGGAGGCTACACCTTC.

The CDR3: CASSQGRGPGELFF. The CDR3 DNA reads as TGTGCCAGCAGCCAAGGCAGGGGCCCCGGGGAGCTGTTTTTT. The rearrangement links TRBV16 to TRBJ2-2; tentative D call: TRBD1 (6 bases). The CDR3 runs to 14 residues. Germline CDR1 and CDR2: KGHSY and FQNENV. Trimming shortened V by 2 bases and J by 6 bases, and 10 bases separated the two germline ends.

This clone occurred a few times. The rearrangement joins TRBV29-1 to TRBJ2-1; 12 bases fit TRBD2. From germline, CDR1 is SQVTM and CDR2 ANQGSEA. The trim removed 6 bases at V and 8 bases at J, leaving 8 bases unmatched. The CDR3 totals 14 residues. Here the CDR3 DNA reads TGCAGCGTGGACGGACTAGCGGGGAGTGATGAGCAGTTCTTC. This sequence encodes CSVDGLAGSDEQFF.

CDR3 DNA sequence: TGTGCCAGCAGCGTAGCTAGCGGAGGCGCCTACGAGCAGTACTTC. Translated: CASSVASGGAYEQYF. The rearrangement links TRBV9 to TRBJ2-7; 7 nucleotides line up with TRBD2. The J segment lost 2 bases and the V segment lost 0 bases, leaving 5 bases of the junction unmatched. Per the germline V gene, CDR1 is SGDLS and CDR2 is YYNGEE. This CDR3 comprises 15 residues.

This chain joins TRBV3-1 (or the pseudogene TRBV3-2) and TRBJ1-1; D gene uncertain. Germline lookup yields CDR1 LGHDT and CDR2 YNNKEL (reference sequence). Trimming removed 4 bases from V and 4 bases from J, with 10 bases in between. The CDR3 consists of 13 residues. CDR3 DNA: TGTGCCAGCAGCCTGAGGGTGCCCACTGAAGCTTTCTTT. Amino acids: CASSLRVPTEAFF.

The chain employs TRBV6-5 and TRBJ2-1; D call uncertain. The V and J ends lost 1 base and 0 bases respectively, with 4 bases between them. CDR1 and CDR2 (germline): MNHEY, SVGAGI. The CDR3 is made up of 14 amino acids. The CDR3 DNA reads as TGTGCCAGCAGTTACTACGGCTCCTACAATGAGCAGTTCTTC. This sequence encodes CASSYYGSYNEQFF.